The 18 T cell receptor beta chains presented below share a single source sample, sequenced in a study of naive and memory T cell subsets. Amplification of ligated cDNA took four PCR rounds with SP2 and nested alpha and beta constant primers. MiXCR, applied by TCRdb to the 5' RACE reads, yields one record per CDR3 protein. The repertoire holds 30,000 to 40,000 distinct CDR3 sequences, with approximately 15% as singletons. The library had UMIs added by 3' ligation of an oligonucleotide to TCR cDNA. Source of these receptors: a female donor in good health.

The V and J genes are TRBV6-5 and TRBJ1-5; D is unresolved. Germline CDR1 reads MNHEY; CDR2 reads SVGAGI. The V end lost 6 bases, the J end lost 0 bases, and 12 bases lay between the germline ends. CDR3 length: 15 residues. The CDR3 bases are TGTGCCAGCAGGGTTCGGGAGTATAGCAATCAGCCCCAGCATTTT. It encodes CASRVREYSNQPQHF.

This clonotype was recorded many times. The genes are TRBV5-6 and TRBJ1-2; the D gene is possibly TRBD1 (6 bases). Germline V gives CDR1 SGHDT, CDR2 YYEEEE. V dropped 5 bases and J dropped 2 bases, with 10 bases sitting between them. CDR3 length equals 13 residues. CDR3 residues: CASSPTGNYGYTF. The DNA for the CDR3 is TGTGCCAGCAGTCCTACAGGGAACTATGGCTACACCTTC.

V gene TRBV29-1 combines with J gene TRBJ1-1, with 10 bases fitting TRBD1. V was pared by 5 bases and J by 0 bases, with 9 bases of the junction left unmatched. CDR1 and CDR2 (germline): SQVTM, ANQGSEA. This CDR3 has 16 residues. CDR3 in amino acids: CSVPPLGTGVNTEAFF. The CDR3, as DNA: TGCAGCGTTCCTCCTTTGGGGACAGGGGTGAACACTGAAGCTTTCTTT.

There are many counts of this clonotype. The chain recombines TRBV29-1 with TRBJ2-3; D is ambiguous. The CDR3 is 12 residues long. The V and J ends lost 7 bases and 6 bases respectively, with 14 bases between them. CDR1 and CDR2 from the germline V gene are SQVTM and ANQGSEA. In DNA form, the CDR3 reads TGCAGCGGTACAGTCAGTACGGATACGCAGTATTTT. Protein: CSGTVSTDTQYF.

The V and J genes are TRBV7-2 and TRBJ2-7; D not certain. Germline assignment: CDR1 SGHTA and CDR2 FQGNSA. V was pared by 5 bases and J by 5 bases, with 16 bases between. The CDR3 runs to 14 residues. CDR3 nucleotides: TGTGCCAGCAGCCCCTCCCGAGGAATCGACGAGCAGTACTTC. It codes for CASSPSRGIDEQYF.

V gene TRBV20-1 combines with J gene TRBJ1-1, with D possibly matching TRBD1 (6 bases). This CDR3 has 16 residues. V lost 6 bases and J lost 3, with 23 bases in between. Germline V lookup: CDR1 DFQATT, CDR2 SNEGSKA (reference sequence). CDR3 protein: CSAGGAGVSAYTEAFF. The CDR3 nucleotides read TGCAGTGCCGGGGGGGCAGGGGTGAGTGCGTACACTGAAGCTTTCTTT.

This clonotype was observed a handful of times. The V gene is TRBV12-3 or TRBV12-4, the J gene TRBJ2-7; possibly TRBD2 for D (6 bases). The V end lost 4 bases, the J end lost 6 bases, and 16 bases lay between the germline ends. This CDR3 is built from 14 residues. The CDR3 loop is CASSSNFGGREQYF. CDR3 in DNA: TGTGCCAGCAGTTCTAACTTCGGGGGACGCGAGCAGTACTTC.

This clonotype was seen many times. The CDR3 DNA sequence: TGTGCCAGCAGGTTTCGGGCGTACACTGAAGCTTTCTTT. Amino acid sequence: CASRFRAYTEAFF. The chain has TRBV6-6 and TRBJ1-1; D call uncertain. This CDR3 comprises 13 residues. The germline V and J ends were trimmed by 6 bases and 3 bases, with 11 bases remaining between them. Germline CDR1 is MNHNY and CDR2 is SVGAGI (reference sequence).

This clonotype appeared many times. The rearrangement joins TRBV6-5 to TRBJ2-5; D not resolved. CDR1 is MNHEY and CDR2 is SVGAGI in the germline V gene. The CDR3 runs to 14 residues. The V end lost 0 bases, the J end lost 5 bases, and 10 bases lay between the germline ends. CDR3 in DNA: TGTGCCAGCAGTTACTCGAGTACCGGGGAGACCCAGTACTTC. Its protein is CASSYSSTGETQYF.

The chain links TRBV7-2 to TRBJ2-5, with 12 bases fitting TRBD2. CDR1 is SGHTA, CDR2 FQGNSA, per germline. Trimming cost V 6 bases and J 4 bases; bases outside gene matches: 9. The CDR3 totals 16 residues. CDR3 sequence (DNA): TGTGCCAGCAGGACTCCTAGCGGGGGGGCCTCAGAGACCCAGTACTTC. The encoded protein is CASRTPSGGASETQYF.

The rearrangement links TRBV5-1 to TRBJ1-1, with D possibly being TRBD1 (6 bases). In germline, CDR1 is SGHRS, CDR2 YFSETQ. Between the trimmed V and J ends, which lost 4 bases and 5 bases, there was a span of 24 bases. This CDR3 has 17 residues. CDR3 nucleotide sequence: TGCGCCAGCAGCCCAGAGCCTGGCAGGGGTTGGGGAACTGAAGCTTTCTTT. Translating gives CASSPEPGRGWGTEAFF. Supplemented by reference TRBV5-1 and TRBJ1-1, the full variable domain reads KAGVTQTPRYLIKTRGQQVTLSCSPISGHRSVSWYQQTPGQGLQFLFEYFSETQRNKGNFPGRFSGRQFSNSRSEMNVSTLELGDSALYLCASSPEPGRGWGTEAFFGQGTRLTVV.

The rearrangement uses TRBV18 and TRBJ2-7; 11 positions match TRBD1. The V gene's germline CDR1 is KGHSH and CDR2 LQKENI. This CDR3 has 14 amino acids. V trimming: 6 bases; J trimming: 1 base; junction bases outside the gene matches: 2. The CDR3, as DNA: TGTGCCAGCTCCCGGGACAGGGGGTCCTACGAGCAGTACTTC. It is translated as CASSRDRGSYEQYF. The full variable domain, completed using reference TRBV18 and TRBJ2-7, is NAGVMQNPRHLVRRRGQEARLRCSPMKGHSHVYWYRQLPEEGLKFMVYLQKENIIDESGMPKERFSAEFPKEGPSILRIQQVVRGDSAAYFCASSRDRGSYEQYFGPGTRLTVT.

V usage is TRBV5-1 and J usage is TRBJ1-1; the D is unclear. The germline gives CDR1 SGHRS, CDR2 YFSETQ. CDR3 length equals 14 residues. Trimming took 0 bases from V and 3 from J, leaving 9 bases between them. The CDR3 here is CASSLAGGDTEAFF. CDR3 nucleotide sequence: TGCGCCAGCAGCTTGGCGGGCGGGGACACTGAAGCTTTCTTT.

The chain uses TRBV5-1 and TRBJ2-1; tentatively, D is TRBD1 or TRBD2 (5 bases each). Germline CDR1 reads SGHRS; CDR2 reads YFSETQ. Trimming removed 0 bases at V and 2 bases at J, with 9 bases between. This CDR3 has 15 amino acids. The CDR3 loop is CASSLAGATYNEQFF. The CDR3 nucleotides are TGCGCCAGCAGCTTGGCCGGGGCGACCTACAATGAGCAGTTCTTC. Based on the CDR3 plus reference TRBV5-1 and TRBJ2-1, the full variable domain is KAGVTQTPRYLIKTRGQQVTLSCSPISGHRSVSWYQQTPGQGLQFLFEYFSETQRNKGNFPGRFSGRQFSNSRSEMNVSTLELGDSALYLCASSLAGATYNEQFFGPGTRLTVL.

The V call is TRBV19, the J call TRBJ2-3; 11 bases are shared with TRBD2. In germline, CDR1 is LNHDA, CDR2 SQIVND (reference sequence). This CDR3 spans 17 amino acids. Unmatched junction bases numbered 4, after V lost 2 bases and J lost 0 bases. The CDR3: CASSIMGLAVSTDTQYF. CDR3 bases: TGTGCCAGTAGTATAATGGGACTAGCGGTTAGCACAGATACGCAGTATTTT.

This clonotype has only a few counts. The chain joins TRBV6-5 to TRBJ1-2, with 9 positions matching TRBD1. The V gene's germline CDR1 is MNHEY and CDR2 SVGAGI. The V segment lost 7 bases and the J segment 4 bases; nucleotides outside the gene matches: 4. The CDR3 spans 13 residues. DNA of the CDR3: TGTGCCAGCAAACAGGGGGCTTCCTATGGCTACACCTTC. As protein: CASKQGASYGYTF.

This clonotype has only a few counts. The J gene is TRBJ2-7, the V gene TRBV18, with TRBD1 matching over 7 bases. The CDR3 is 15 residues long. V lost 0 bases and J lost 3; bases outside the gene matches: 5. Germline CDR1 KGHSH, CDR2 LQKENI. The CDR3 DNA reads TGTGCCAGCTCACCACCGGGCTCAGGGGGCTACGAGCAGTACTTC. Its protein is CASSPPGSGGYEQYF.

This clonotype was observed many times. This chain uses TRBV7-3 with TRBJ2-1, with no clear D. Trimming shortened V by 2 bases and J by 0 bases, and 8 bases separated the two germline ends. Germline assignment: CDR1 SGHTA and CDR2 FQGTGA. CDR3 length: 15 residues. This chain's CDR3 is CASSLFKGSYNEQFF. The CDR3, as DNA: TGTGCCAGCAGCTTATTTAAAGGCTCCTACAATGAGCAGTTCTTC.